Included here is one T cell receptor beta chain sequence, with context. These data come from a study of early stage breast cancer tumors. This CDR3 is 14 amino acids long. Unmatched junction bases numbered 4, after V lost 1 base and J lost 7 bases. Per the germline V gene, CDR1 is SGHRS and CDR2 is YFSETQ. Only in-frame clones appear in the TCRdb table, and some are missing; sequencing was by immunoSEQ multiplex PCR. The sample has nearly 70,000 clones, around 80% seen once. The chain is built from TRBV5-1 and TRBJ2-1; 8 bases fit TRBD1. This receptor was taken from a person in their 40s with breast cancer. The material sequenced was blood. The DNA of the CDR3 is TGCGCCAGCAGCTTGAAGCAGGGGGCAAATGAGCAGTTCTTC. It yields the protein CASSLKQGANEQFF.